This TCR beta chain was sequenced for a study of blood T cell repertoires in COVID-19. Trimming took 5 bases from V and 6 from J, leaving 14 bases between them. The CDR3 has 14 residues. Germline lookup yields CDR1 SNHLY and CDR2 FYNNEI. The method was immunoSEQ multiplex PCR; TCRdb's version includes in-frame clones alone and lacks a portion of them. The sample records tens of thousands of clones, 70% to 85% being singletons. This clonotype was sampled from a man aged 55-75 years with acute or convalescent COVID-19. The chain combines TRBV2 with TRBJ1-5, with D possibly being TRBD1 (5 bases). The sample taken for sequencing was peripheral blood. The CDR3 protein is CASSRQWPSQPQHF. CDR3 nucleotides: TGTGCCAGCAGTAGACAGTGGCCGAGTCAGCCCCAGCATTTT.